This TCR beta chain was found in a study of graft-versus-host responses after intestinal transplantation (dated by TCRdb to the early 2020s). As for the study more broadly: Multivisceral, liver-intestinal, or isolated intestinal transplants were received by the recipients. Anti-thymocyte globulin induction was given to all recipients, followed by maintenance tacrolimus and steroids for 2 to 4 years. After intestinal transplantation, graft-versus-host and host-versus-graft alloreactive T cell clones in the graft, circulation and bone marrow were tracked using bulk TCR-beta CDR3 sequencing. To identify alloreactive clones, pre-transplant mixed lymphocyte reaction products were sequenced and then compared with unstimulated pre-transplant donor and recipient T cells. A cohort of approximately 23 intestinal transplant recipients, including one retransplant, was enrolled, and a few patients lacking pretransplant specimens were excluded. A peak of at least 4% donor T cells among recipient peripheral blood mononuclear cells was the definition used for donor T cell macrochimerism. Samples from three later patients were sequenced in-house on an Illumina MiSeq with MiXCR processing rather than by the commercial service.

Library preparation employed the immunoSEQ multiplex PCR assay. In most patients, genomic DNA was isolated using the Qiagen DNeasy Blood and Tissue Kit and sent frozen to Adaptive Biotechnologies for TCR sequencing. For most patients, high-throughput TCR-beta CDR3 sequencing of genomic DNA was performed by Adaptive Biotechnologies. The paper's data handling went like this. Adaptive's ImmunoSEQ software supplied the TCR sequencing data for 18 patients, while MiXCR and VDJtools were used to process a few other patients. To correct CD4 versus CD8 sorting errors, any sequence found in both subsets at a frequency ratio below 5:1 was removed. CDR3 nucleotide sequences shared between donor and recipient were removed because the origin of such sequences could not be assigned. At least 2-fold expansion over unstimulated cells and a minimum CFSE-low frequency of 0.002% (template counts) or 0.001% (read counts) were required for clones to be classified as alloreactive. Clones were considered mappable if detected in sequenced pre-transplant spleen, lymph node, or MLR CFSE-low populations of the donor or recipient. Cumulative frequency of alloreactive clones was calculated as a percentage of all sequences weighted by copy number. TCRdb holds this immuneACCESS table with in-frame rearrangements only. Some clones are missing; in checked studies, unresolved V genes explain under half, and the rest has no known cause. V and J calls and clone size are as listed in that table; D and trimming were resolved from the DNA. Counted in this sample were around 100,000 clones; approximately 90% of them appeared once. The ten most abundant clones make up 0.2% to 0.25% of the sample.

Note on this clone: Which antigen it targets is not known. One base away there is no much larger clone; base qualities are not given.

Study-wide conclusions, independent of this receptor: The conclusions were limited by the relatively low number and heterogeneity of the intestinal transplant patients. Peak levels of circulating GvH clones were associated with declines in HvG clones early after transplant. In the allografts of patients with donor T cell macrochimerism, GvH to HvG T cell clonal ratios were high. GvH clones were detected in recipient bone marrow, and some of these GvH clones were observed earlier in ileal mucosa or blood, consistent with an intestinal mucosal origin.

CDR1 and CDR2, per the germline V gene, are SNHLY and FYNNEI. The CDR3 runs 13 residues from the cysteine to the phenylalanine. The sequence is cut down to CDR3 DNA, 39 bases in frame from base 1. V is cut back by 6 bases and J by 12 bases, with 10 bases in the junction unmatched. The time point label, as the study defines it: cells obtained before transplantation from donor or recipient. CD3+CD4+ and CD3+CD8+ populations were FACS-sorted from unstimulated pre-transplant donor and recipient cells taken from spleen or lymph nodes. The specimen comprised unstimulated CD4+ T cells sorted from spleen or lymph node cells, sampled before transplant. The TCR was taken from a human donor who was the organ donor for an intestinal transplant. The chain is assembled from TRBV2 and TRBJ2-7; 11 middle bases align to TRBD2. In nucleotide form, the sequence is TGTGCCAGCAGAGATGCTAGCGGGAGGCCGTTGTACTTC. Its coded protein is CASRDASGRPLYF.